The source of this T cell receptor (beta chain) is a study of CD8 T cells in Susac syndrome. Remarks on this clonotype: Its target is unknown.

Points from the study as a whole: Acknowledgment was made by the study that its TCR sequencing and HLA analysis involved a relatively small number of individuals.

As judged by recently defined diagnostic criteria, patients with Susac syndrome had definite or probable disease. TEMRA cells underwent FACS enrichment and CD8+ and CD4+ T cells underwent negative isolation. Germline CDR1 is SQVTM and CDR2 is ANQGSEA. Unmatched junction bases numbered 13, after V lost 6 bases and J lost 10 bases. The CDR3 spans 15 residues. Random-hexamer reverse transcription was applied to 0.5 to 1 ug RNA. TCRdb re-called the immunoSEQ multiplex PCR reads with MiXCR, one entry per CDR3 protein. Here the sample spans under 200,000 distinct CDR3 sequences, just under 95% being singletons.

The V gene is TRBV29-1, the J gene TRBJ1-6, with 9 bases matching TRBD1. The TCR originated in a human donor with Susac syndrome. Material for sequencing was CD8+ T cells from PBMCs. CDR3 sequence: CSVRTGTGTASPLHF. In DNA form, the CDR3 reads TGCAGCGTCCGTACCGGGACAGGGACGGCGTCACCCCTCCACTTT.